A single T cell receptor (beta chain) is shown here with its context. Its antigen specificity is not known. Qualities for individual bases were not recorded, and no much larger clone is one base off. Libraries were made using the immunoSEQ multiplex PCR assay. The multiplex PCR relied on a mix of 60 forward primers for TCR Vbeta segments and 13 reverse primers for TCR Jbeta segments. The CDR3 region of rearranged TCR beta genes was amplified from genomic DNA with a multiplex PCR assay. Amplified TCR beta libraries were sequenced as 87-base-pair reads on the Illumina HiSeq System. The study's processing was this. In a later analysis, some 80 million unique TCR beta chains were counted across the approximately 640 repertoires, and roughly 10 million of these chains were shared by at least two donors. To remove PCR and sequencing errors, raw reads were error-corrected and collapsed into unique sequences using a nearest-neighbor algorithm that merged closely related sequences. CDR3 sequences were aligned to IMGT reference sequences to assign V, D and J gene segments. Each retained sequence needed at least a six-nucleotide match to both a V gene segment and a J gene segment. A rearrangement counted as productive if the CDR3 had no stop codons and remained in frame with V and J, and every other rearrangement counted as non-productive. CDR3 was defined according to IMGT convention as the region running from the second conserved V-encoded cysteine to the conserved J-encoded phenylalanine. In an earlier analysis of just under 600 of the donors, sequences lacking an unambiguous match to a single V gene segment were excluded. An earlier analysis of about 600 of the donors called V segments functional above 56.7% productive rearrangements and segregating when the between-donor standard deviation exceeded 5%. A statistical classification framework was built to diagnose cytomegalovirus status from the catalog of TCR beta chain sequences. V and J gene assignment, in a later analysis, came from comparing TCR nucleotide sequences with IMGT/GENE-DB human TR gene sequences. A later analysis assigned CDR3 sequences and most-parsimonious VDJ recombination scenarios with the TCRdist pipeline. A later analysis defined each TCR beta chain by its CDR3 amino acid sequence plus V-gene family, and excluded reads lacking a unique V-gene family. In a later analysis, 500 to 700 highly shared, low-generation-probability nucleotide sequences were removed to address suspected cross-contamination and a sequencing artifact. In a later analysis, a clonal expansion index for each public chain was calculated from normalized within-repertoire ranks of inferred template counts. In a later analysis, generation probabilities were computed with a VDJ recombination model fitted to out-of-frame rearrangements, and the resulting probabilities were checked against IGoR. In a later analysis, hypergeometric tests were used to score TCR-TCR, TCR-HLA and TCR-CMV co-occurrence, with a repertoire-size bias correction applied to TCR pairs. To estimate false discovery rates, a later analysis permuted the HLA or CMV assignments 20 times. In a later analysis, co-occurring TCRs were grouped using DBSCAN, with TCRdist sequence similarity added in when clustering inside HLA-allele-positive subsets. For co-occurrence clustering, repertoires with fewer than 30,000 or more than 120,000 public chains were excluded, along with five or six repertoires with anomalous nucleotide sharing. The table comes from immuneACCESS by way of TCRdb, which keeps in-frame sequences with V and J called. Part of the clones is missing from these tables; in studies checked, under half for an unresolved V gene and the rest for unknown reasons. The DNA was the basis for D and trimming; V, J and clone size are from that table. The sample includes roughly 160,000 clones, with roughly 74% observed a single time. The ten largest clonotypes hold about 8% of the sample.

The cohort was made up of about 670 healthy bone marrow donors. All cohort members were sampled while nominally healthy, although unrecorded immune exposures were likely present. The donor tested CMV seropositive, placing the donor among the 289 seropositive members of the cohort. Every donor gave a peripheral blood sample, and the peripheral blood mononuclear cells from that sample were used for TCR beta sequencing. Genomic DNA was extracted from the blood cell samples with the Qiagen DNeasy Blood Extraction Kit. This sample is drawn from a study of cytomegalovirus exposure and HLA in healthy donors (dated by TCRdb to 2015 to 2018). As for the study more broadly: An earlier analysis of several hundred of the donors reported around 280 Gb of sequence data and 95 million to 140 million unique TCR beta sequences obtained from around 170 million T cells. Roughly 320 gigabases of sequencing data and about 92 million unique TCR sequences made up an early release that covered several hundred HLA-typed donors. Of the roughly 400 genotyped donors, roughly 80% fell in the genetic ancestry cluster associated with self-reported Caucasian donors. The study aimed to test whether cataloging public T cell receptors could reveal signatures of past pathogen exposure. The T cell repertoires of 666 subjects were profiled by immunosequencing and related to cytomegalovirus serostatus. Along with the roughly 700-subject first cohort, a separate validation cohort of over 90 different subjects was used. The study combined high-throughput TCR immunosequencing, statistical association of individual TCRs with disease status, and machine learning to predict cytomegalovirus infection status. A later analysis re-examined previously published TCR beta repertoires from hundreds of donors and added high-resolution HLA genotyping to investigate patterns of TCR occurrence. In the later analysis, no new phenotypic data were used to find candidate immune exposures; instead, reliance was placed on TCR beta sequences and their occurrence across donors. An earlier analysis of around 580 of the donors used high-throughput TCR beta sequencing to judge whether each TCR beta V gene segment behaved as functional or pseudogenic. Alongside the repertoire data, information on donor age, sex, ethnicity and CMV serostatus was compiled. In a later genetic analysis, genome-wide SNP genotypes for about 65% of the roughly 670 donors were used, and that subset was treated as a discovery cohort. All discovery cohort repertoires had been generated on a single sequencing platform. HLA typing covered class I and class II loci at four-digit resolution. Typing coverage differed by locus: A, B, C, DRB1 and DQB1 were typed in roughly 620-630 donors, DQA1 in about 550, DPA1 in over 600, and DPB1 in approximately 450. Roughly 5 DR-DQ haplotypes were handled as single units for association and clustering because linkage in the cohort was strong. Among about 400 genotyped donors of the cohort, an average of approximately 200,000 unique TCR beta nucleotide sequences was sequenced per donor, of which 15% to 20% were non-productive. Study-wide conclusions, independent of this receptor: In a later genetic analysis, fewer N-insertions in productive TCRs were reported among donors in an Asian-associated ancestry cluster than the roughly 640-donor mean. A cluster of highly shared sequence variants was judged likely to represent a technical artifact of the sequencing pipeline. Because some donors lacked HLA typing at each locus, the association tests relied only on the typed subset. According to the authors, the approach could potentially be generalized to other disease states and immunological phenotypes. The presence/absence analyses assumed that sequencing depth was roughly uniform across donors, and that assumption may not be true. A few of the identified cytomegalovirus-associated TCR beta chains were confirmed in vitro to be specific for cytomegalovirus antigens. Most CMV-associated TCR beta chains appeared to be HLA-restricted in a later analysis, and the HLA associations seemed to be driven largely by CMV exposure. Roughly 17 rarely observed V segments, including chromosome 9 orphons, were excluded from the earlier analysis of approximately 600 of the donors because counts were too low. The study listed approximately 150 TCR beta chains as associated with cytomegalovirus. A further reported finding was that TCR beta sequences accurately predicted the HLA-A and HLA-B alleles for most subjects in the first cohort. Most TCR sequences were observed very rarely across donors, whereas some public TCRs were present in many individuals. In a later analysis, 16,951 TCR beta sequences were associated with specific HLA alleles at a false discovery rate of 0.05. In a later analysis, the rate of TCR association differed among HLA loci, with DRB1 alleles having the most associated TCRs and HLA-C alleles having the fewest. The only immune exposure information available for the cohort was CMV serostatus. Linkage disequilibrium might explain the correlated functional status among segregating V segments, but an unknown experimental factor could not be ruled out. Assigning TCR associations to individual alleles was difficult when HLA alleles, especially DR and DQ, strongly co-occurred. In an earlier analysis of fewer than 750 of the donors, most TCR beta V segments were observed in productive rearrangements about 87% or about 30% of the time, broadly matching IMGT annotations. Compared with equally common non-associated chains, HLA-associated TCR beta chains in a later analysis were more clonally expanded and had lower generation probabilities. In this cohort, only TCR beta chains were sequenced, and detectable features were limited by the absence of alpha or paired-chain data. An association between a missense DCLRE1C variant and V-gene and J-gene trimming of TCR beta chains was found in a later genetic analysis and replicated in an independent cohort. The classifier was reported to diagnose cytomegalovirus status with high specificity and sensitivity in both the original cohort and the validation cohort. Some IMGT-functional V segments, including TRBV6-2 and TRBV6-3, could not be distinguished by the 87-base-pair reads and were therefore excluded. In a later analysis, several top co-occurrence clusters were reported to appear linked to parvovirus B19, influenza, CMV and Epstein-Barr virus.

Spanning cysteine to phenylalanine, the CDR3 consists of 14 amino acids. Of all the DNA, just the CDR3 is kept, 42 bases in frame from base 1. After removal of 6 bases from V and 3 bases from J, the junction retains 7 bases not matched to a gene. CDR1 KGHSH and CDR2 LQKENI were looked up in the germline V gene. This TCR came from a woman aged 35 to 49 in good health and CMV-seropositive. The sequence joins TRBV18 to TRBJ1-2, with 7 junctional bases fitting TRBD1. Sequencing was carried out using PBMCs. The CDR3 here reads CASSPGDSYYGYTF. Here is the DNA: TGTGCCAGCTCTCCCGGGGACAGTTACTATGGCTACACCTTC.